This T cell receptor beta chain was obtained from a study of cytotoxic CD8 clonotypes in ibrutinib-treated CLL. The table came from immunoSEQ multiplex PCR; TCRdb's copy has only in-frame clones and leaves some out. The sample carries fewer than 400,000 clones, under 70% recorded once. Trimming pared 1 base from V and 1 base from J, leaving 5 bases between. Germline CDR1 is SGHRS and CDR2 is YFSETQ. CDR3 size: 13 residues. This chain uses TRBV5-1 with TRBJ1-1; no reliable D call. This sequence originates from a human donor with chronic lymphocytic leukemia. This specimen consisted of PBMCs, obtained after 36 months of ibrutinib treatment. In DNA, the CDR3 is TGCGCCAGCAGCTTGACGTGGAACACTGAAGCTTTCTTT. Translated: CASSLTWNTEAFF.